Listed below are T cell receptor beta chains from one sample, sequenced in a study of OX40 agonist ivuxolimab in advanced cancers. This table comes from immunoSEQ multiplex PCR, and its TCRdb copy is limited to in-frame clones, with some not included. The table records roughly 60,000 clones, approximately 86% of them present only once. Sequencing used CD4+ or CD8+ T cells sorted from blood, obtained in a trial of the OX40 agonist ivuxolimab. Every receptor here comes from an adult with an advanced solid tumor such as melanoma, head and neck, liver or kidney cancer. The CDR3 runs from the conserved cysteine through the conserved F or W. A D gene is named only where the DNA matches it firmly. Size is omitted from some rows. Given values are once, few, many or a class for expanded clones.

d_call | j_call | v_call | clone_size | cdr3_nt | cdr3_aa
NA | TRBJ2-3 | TRBV5-1 | NA | TGCGCCAGCAGGGCCCCTTTTAGGGTCCCACACGATACGCAGTATTTT | CASRAPFRVPHDTQYF
TRBD1 | TRBJ2-5 | TRBV28 | once | TGTGCCAGCAGTCGGGGACAGCGAGAGACCCAGTACTTC | CASSRGQRETQYF
TRBD2 | TRBJ2-5 | TRBV7-9 | few | TGTGCCAGCAGCTTAGCGGGGGGGCAAGAGACCCAGTACTTC | CASSLAGGQETQYF
NA | TRBJ2-3 | TRBV4-1 | NA | TGCGCCAGCAGCCAAGACCGGAGACCTAGTCGCGATACGCAGTATTTT | CASSQDRRPSRDTQYF
TRBD2 | TRBJ2-5 | TRBV2 | NA | TGTGCCCTCGGGGGGGGCCACCAAGAGACCCAGTACTTC | CALGGGHQETQYF
NA | TRBJ2-2 | TRBV7-3 | NA | TGTGCCAGCAGATCCGCGGATGCGAACACCGGGGAGCTGTTTTTT | CASRSADANTGELFF
NA | TRBJ1-1 | TRBV7-9 | NA | TGTGCCAGCAGCCCCTCGCGGGGGGCGTCTGAAGCTTTCTTT | CASSPSRGASEAFF
NA | TRBJ2-7 | TRBV7-2 | NA | TGTGCCAGCAGCTTGTCTTACGTAGCCTACGAGCAGTACTTC | CASSLSYVAYEQYF
TRBD2 | TRBJ2-5 | TRBV18 | NA | TGTGCCAGCTCACCTCGGACTAGCGGGATCGGTGAGACCCAGTACTTC | CASSPRTSGIGETQYF
TRBD1 | TRBJ2-7 | TRBV5-1 | NA | TGCGCCAGCAGACCCAGGACCGGGACAGGGGGCCTGAACGAGCAGTACTTC | CASRPRTGTGGLNEQYF
NA | TRBJ2-3 | TRBV5-4 | NA | TGTGCCAGCAGCTTGGGGGATACCACAGATACGCAGTATTTT | CASSLGDTTDTQYF
NA | TRBJ1-1 | TRBV11-2 | few | TGTGCCAGCAGCTCCCGTATCGGGGACACTGAAGCTTTCTTT | CASSSRIGDTEAFF
NA | TRBJ2-1 | TRBV7-3 | NA | TGTGCCAGCAGCGTCGACTCTTCCAATGAGCAGTTCTTC | CASSVDSSNEQFF
NA | TRBJ2-3 | TRBV30 | NA | TGTGCCTGGAGTGCAGGGGTTGTCACAGATACGCAGTATTTT | CAWSAGVVTDTQYF
TRBD2 | TRBJ2-7 | TRBV7-3 | NA | TGTGCCAGCAGCTCGACTAGCGGGAGTTTGTTTGAAACATACGAGCAGTACTTC | CASSSTSGSLFETYEQYF